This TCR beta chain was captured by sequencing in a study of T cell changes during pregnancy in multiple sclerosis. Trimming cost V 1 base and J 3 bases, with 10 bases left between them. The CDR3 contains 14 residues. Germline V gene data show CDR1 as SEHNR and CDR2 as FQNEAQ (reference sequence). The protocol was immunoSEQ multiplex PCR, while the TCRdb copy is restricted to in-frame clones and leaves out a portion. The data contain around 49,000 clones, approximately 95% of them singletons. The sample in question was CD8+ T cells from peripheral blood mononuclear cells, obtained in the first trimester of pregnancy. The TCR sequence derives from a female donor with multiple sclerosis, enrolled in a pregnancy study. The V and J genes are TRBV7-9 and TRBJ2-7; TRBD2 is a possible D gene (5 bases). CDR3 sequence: CASSLVGRGYEQYF. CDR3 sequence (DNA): TGTGCCAGCAGCTTAGTTGGCCGGGGCTACGAGCAGTACTTC. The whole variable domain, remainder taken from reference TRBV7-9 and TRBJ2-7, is DTGVSQNPRHKITKRGQNVTFRCDPISEHNRLYWYRQTLGQGPEFLTYFQNEAQLEKSRLLSDRFSAERPKGSFSTLEIQRTEQGDSAMYLCASSLVGRGYEQYFGPGTRLTVT.